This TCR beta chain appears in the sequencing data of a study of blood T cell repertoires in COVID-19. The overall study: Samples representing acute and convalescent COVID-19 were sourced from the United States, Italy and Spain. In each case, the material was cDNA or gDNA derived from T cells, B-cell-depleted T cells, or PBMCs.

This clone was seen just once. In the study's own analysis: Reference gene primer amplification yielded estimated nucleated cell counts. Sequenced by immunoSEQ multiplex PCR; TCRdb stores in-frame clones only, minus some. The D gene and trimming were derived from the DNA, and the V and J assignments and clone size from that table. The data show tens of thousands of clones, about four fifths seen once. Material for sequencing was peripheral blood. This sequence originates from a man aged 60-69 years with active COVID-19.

The CDR3 reads CASRRGSGGKNNEQFF. CDR3 nucleotide sequence: TGTGCCAGCAGGCGGGGGAGCGGGGGAAAAAACAATGAGCAGTTCTTC. The chain links TRBV11-2 to TRBJ2-1; TRBD2 matches at 8 bases. The CDR3 is made up of 16 amino acids. The germline gives CDR1 SGHAT, CDR2 FQNNGV. V shed 6 bases, J shed 5 bases, and the junction held 12 bases outside the gene matches.